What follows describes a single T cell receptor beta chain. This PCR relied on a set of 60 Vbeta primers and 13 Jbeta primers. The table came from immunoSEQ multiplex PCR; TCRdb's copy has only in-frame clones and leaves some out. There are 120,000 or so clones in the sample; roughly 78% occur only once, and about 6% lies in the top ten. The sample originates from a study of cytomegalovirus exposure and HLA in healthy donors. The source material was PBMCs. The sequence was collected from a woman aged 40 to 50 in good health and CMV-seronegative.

CDR3 residues: CASSQDWTNSGNTIYF. DNA for the CDR3: TGTGCCAGCAGCCAAGACTGGACAAACTCTGGAAACACCATATATTTT. The genes are TRBV4-2 and TRBJ1-3; D perhaps matches TRBD1 (5 bases). The V gene lost 0 bases and the J gene lost 0 bases, with 9 bases spanning the gap. The CDR3 runs 16 residues. The germline V gene encodes CDR1 LGHNA and CDR2 YNFKEQ.